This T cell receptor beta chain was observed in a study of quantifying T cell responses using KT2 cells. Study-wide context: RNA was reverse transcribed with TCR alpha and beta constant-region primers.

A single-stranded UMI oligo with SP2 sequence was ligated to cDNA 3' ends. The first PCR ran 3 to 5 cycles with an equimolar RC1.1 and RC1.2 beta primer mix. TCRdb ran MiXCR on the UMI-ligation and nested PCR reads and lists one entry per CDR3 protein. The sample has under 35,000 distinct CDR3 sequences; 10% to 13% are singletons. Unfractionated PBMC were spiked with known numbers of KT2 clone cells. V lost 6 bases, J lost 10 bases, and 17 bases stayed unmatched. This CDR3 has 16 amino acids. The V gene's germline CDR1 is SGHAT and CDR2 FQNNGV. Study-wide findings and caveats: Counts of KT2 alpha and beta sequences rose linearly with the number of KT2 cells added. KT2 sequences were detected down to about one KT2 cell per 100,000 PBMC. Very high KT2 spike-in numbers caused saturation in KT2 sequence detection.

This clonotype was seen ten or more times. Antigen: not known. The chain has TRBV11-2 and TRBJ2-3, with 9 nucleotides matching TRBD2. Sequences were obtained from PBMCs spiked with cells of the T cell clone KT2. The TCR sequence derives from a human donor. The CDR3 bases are TGTGCCAGCAGAAAAGCCTCCGGGACTAGCTCGGTTGCGCAGTATTTT. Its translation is CASRKASGTSSVAQYF.